These 21 T cell receptor beta chains came from one sample sequenced in a study of blood T cell repertoires in COVID-19 (dated by TCRdb to 2020 to 2022). Library method: the immunoSEQ multiplex PCR assay. As stored in TCRdb, this immuneACCESS dataset retains in-frame rearrangements with V and J assigned. A fraction of the clones does not appear; measured against another copy, unresolved V genes explain less than half of the discrepancy, and the remainder lacks a known reason. The sample profile shows 250,000 to 350,000 clones; around 83% of them were found once. Of the sample, approximately 1.1% falls within the top ten clones. Sequenced sample: peripheral blood. The receptors originated from a woman between 50 and 59 years old with acute or convalescent COVID-19.

The V gene is TRBV10-3, the J gene TRBJ2-1; 10 bases align to TRBD2. This CDR3 spans 15 amino acids. J lost 7 bases, V lost 4 bases, and 7 bases had no gene match. Looked up from germline, CDR1 is ENHRY and CDR2 is SYGVKD. The CDR3 sequence is CAISALAGARNEQFF. For the CDR3, the DNA is TGTGCCATCAGTGCCCTAGCGGGAGCAAGAAATGAGCAGTTCTTC.

The CDR3 sequence is CASSPSGGRGAFF. DNA of the CDR3: TGTGCCAGCAGTCCCTCCGGAGGCCGGGGAGCTTTCTTT. The chain employs TRBV27 and TRBJ1-1; D gene ambiguous. The germline CDR1 and CDR2 sequences are MNHEY and SMNVEV (reference sequence). This CDR3 region has 13 residues. Trimming pared 5 bases from V and 10 bases from J, leaving 17 bases between.

The V call is TRBV5-6, the J call TRBJ1-2; 12 bases agree with TRBD1. This CDR3 is built from 16 residues. Germline values: CDR1 SGHDT, CDR2 YYEEEE. V lost 4 bases and J lost 3; bases outside the gene matches: 7. CDR3 in amino acids: CASSPGTGGGDYGYTF. The CDR3 DNA sequence: TGTGCCAGCAGCCCCGGGACAGGGGGCGGTGACTATGGCTACACCTTC.

The chain recombines TRBV13 with TRBJ2-1; possibly TRBD1 for D (6 bases). CDR1 is PRHDT, CDR2 FYEKMQ, per germline (reference sequence). The CDR3 loop spans 18 amino acids. V lost 1 base and J 0 bases, leaving 16 bases between the germline ends. The CDR3 DNA reads as TGTGCCAGCAGCTTAGAGACGACACAGGGATTCTCCTACAATGAGCAGTTCTTC. This translates into CASSLETTQGFSYNEQFF.

This chain uses TRBV2 with TRBJ2-2, with TRBD1 identical over 8 bases. The CDR3 has 15 amino acids. V shed 5 bases and J 1 base; nucleotides not matched to a gene: 3. Germline CDR1 SNHLY, CDR2 FYNNEI. CDR3 amino acids: CASSRQGLNTGELFF. In nucleotides, the CDR3 is TGTGCCAGCAGTCGACAGGGGTTGAACACCGGGGAGCTGTTTTTT.

The chain is built from TRBV6-2 or TRBV6-3 and TRBJ1-6, with 7 bases identical to TRBD1. This CDR3 is built from 13 residues. V shed 6 bases, J shed 8 bases, and the junction held 4 bases outside the gene matches. Germline CDR1 is MNHEY and CDR2 is SVGEGT. The CDR3 nucleotides are TGTGCCAGCAGCCTCGGGACAGATTCACCCCTCCACTTT. Translating it yields CASSLGTDSPLHF.

The genes are TRBV5-1 and TRBJ2-1; D might be TRBD1 (6 bases). The CDR3 loop spans 15 amino acids. V was clipped by 1 base and J by 2 bases, with 10 bases between them. The germline V gene has CDR1 SGHRS and CDR2 YFSETQ. CDR3 bases: TGCGCCAGCAGCTTGTACCAGGGGACCTACAATGAGCAGTTCTTC. Protein: CASSLYQGTYNEQFF.

This clone was seen only a few times. The same CDR3 is also encoded by other DNA sequences in this sample. This rearrangement joins TRBV18 to TRBJ1-2, with TRBD1 matching 9 bases. J lost 1 base, V lost 6 bases, and 3 bases had no gene match. Germline CDR1 reads KGHSH; CDR2 reads LQKENI. The CDR3 covers 14 residues. CDR3 sequence (DNA): TGTGCCAGCTCGCCGGGACAGGGTAACTATGGCTACACCTTC. It translates to CASSPGQGNYGYTF.

A few counts support this clone. The chain carries TRBV14 and TRBJ2-5; D unresolved. Germline loops: CDR1 SGHDN, CDR2 FVKESK. V lost 0 bases to trimming and J lost 5 bases, with 7 bases between them. This CDR3 contains 13 residues. CDR3 DNA sequence: TGTGCCAGCAGCCAAGATCTCCCGGAGACCCAGTACTTC. It translates to CASSQDLPETQYF.

The V and J genes are TRBV4-3 and TRBJ2-7; D unclear. The CDR3 consists of 15 residues. Germline CDR1 LGHNA, CDR2 YSLEER. V was shortened by 6 bases and J by 3 bases, with 18 bases between the two germline ends. The CDR3 nucleotides read TGCGCCAGCAGTTTGTCGGAGTATGAAGGCTACGAGCAGTACTTC. Amino acid sequence: CASSLSEYEGYEQYF.

The J gene is TRBJ1-4, the V gene TRBV5-4, with D perhaps matching TRBD1 (6 bases). There are 15 residues in the CDR3. Germline CDR1 and CDR2: SGHNT and YYREEE (reference sequence). Trimming pared 1 base from V and 5 bases from J, leaving 12 bases between. The CDR3 DNA is TGTGCCAGCAGCTTGTTTAATCAGGGGAATGAAAAACTGTTTTTT. It is translated as CASSLFNQGNEKLFF.

This clone was counted between two and nine times. The same CDR3 also results from other DNA sequences found in this sample. The chain recombines TRBV7-9 with TRBJ2-3; 7 bases map to TRBD1. V shed 0 bases and J 5 bases; nucleotides not matched to a gene: 2. Germline CDR1 reads SEHNR; CDR2 reads FQNEAQ (reference sequence). CDR3 length: 14 amino acids. The CDR3 spells CASSLAGGEDTQYF. In DNA, the CDR3 is TGTGCCAGCAGCTTAGCAGGGGGCGAAGATACGCAGTATTTT.

Comments on this clone: A junction boundary mismatches the germline segment, possibly from a read error. The CDR3 DNA is TGTGCCAGCAGCCAAGATCCTTCGGGGGGGCCAGACTTC. This encodes CASSQDPSGGPDF. J is TRBJ2-5 and V is TRBV3-1 (or the pseudogene TRBV3-2); 8 nucleotides agree with TRBD2. CDR1 is LGHDT and CDR2 is YNNKEL in the germline V gene (reference sequence). CDR3 length equals 13 residues.

This clone occurred a few times. The gene calls are TRBV19 and TRBJ1-6; D gene ambiguous. V lost 5 bases, J lost 10 bases, and 15 bases lay in between. The CDR3 sequence is 14 residues long. Germline lookup yields CDR1 LNHDA and CDR2 SQIVND (reference sequence). CDR3 residues: CASSFTVSTSPLHF. DNA for the CDR3: TGTGCCAGTAGTTTTACGGTGTCCACCTCACCCCTCCACTTT.

This clone appeared a single time. The chain is built from TRBV9 and TRBJ2-1; D might be TRBD2 (6 bases). V was cut by 10 bases and J by 4 bases, with 12 bases left in between. The germline gives CDR1 SGDLS, CDR2 YYNGEE. The CDR3 totals 12 residues. DNA of the CDR3: TGTGCCTCGTCCGCGGGGTACAATGAGCAGTTCTTC. Translation: CASSAGYNEQFF.

This chain uses TRBV6-2 or TRBV6-3 with TRBJ2-1, with D possibly matching TRBD2 (7 bases). The CDR3 runs to 16 residues. Trimming removed 2 bases from V and 5 bases from J, with 16 bases in between. CDR1 and CDR2 (germline): MNHEY, SVGEGT. CDR3 nucleotide sequence: TGTGCCAGCAGTTACCCAACGGGGGGCGGGCACAATGAGCAGTTCTTC. It is translated as CASSYPTGGGHNEQFF.

Only a few counts were recorded for this clone. The chain carries TRBV3-1 (or the pseudogene TRBV3-2) and TRBJ2-1; TRBD1 might be the D (5 bases). This CDR3 has 15 residues. Germline CDR1 LGHDT, CDR2 YNNKEL (reference sequence). The V gene lost 6 bases and the J gene lost 2 bases, with 14 bases spanning the gap. CDR3 nucleotide sequence: TGTGCCAGCAGGAAAGACCCAGGGCCCTACAATGAGCAGTTCTTC. Its translation: CASRKDPGPYNEQFF.

The chain employs TRBV7-8 and TRBJ2-7; 9 positions agree with TRBD1. In germline, CDR1 is SGHVS, CDR2 FQNEAQ. V was clipped by 3 bases and J by 4 bases; unmatched bases: 13. CDR3 length: 17 residues. Written as DNA, the CDR3 is TGTGCCAGCAGCTTCCTACAACCGGGACAGGGTTCGTACGAGCAGTACGTC. Amino acid sequence: CASSFLQPGQGSYEQYV.

The J gene is TRBJ2-1, the V gene TRBV19, with 12 bases that match TRBD1. Germline CDR1 LNHDA, CDR2 SQIVND (reference sequence). The CDR3 consists of 15 residues. With 2 bases clipped from V and 9 bases from J, the junction kept 5 bases outside the gene matches. In DNA, the CDR3 is TGTGCCAGTAGTATATCCCGGGACAGGGGGCTTGAGCAGTTCTTC. Translating it yields CASSISRDRGLEQFF.

The V call is TRBV11-3, the J call TRBJ2-5, with D uncertain. Trimming took off 2 bases at V and 5 bases at J, with 9 bases between the two ends. The CDR3 length is 13 residues. CDR1 SGHNT and CDR2 YENEEA come from the germline V gene. CDR3 in amino acids: CASSLRSRETQYF. The CDR3 DNA reads as TGTGCCAGCAGCTTACGAAGCCGGGAGACCCAGTACTTC.

This rearrangement joins TRBV5-4 to TRBJ1-2, with D possibly TRBD1 on 6 matching bases. Germline V gene data show CDR1 as SGHNT and CDR2 as YYREEE (reference sequence). The CDR3 spans 14 residues. Trimming removed 3 bases from V and 5 bases from J, with 14 bases in between. CDR3 sequence: CASSSWTDRYGYTF. The CDR3 DNA reads TGTGCCAGCAGCTCCTGGACAGACCGGTATGGCTACACCTTC.